Listed here are 13 T cell receptor beta chains from one sample, sequenced in a study of beta chain features in type 1 diabetes. Expressed TCRB transcripts were sequenced, since all the RNA that had been isolated was reverse transcribed. The assay was immunoSEQ multiplex PCR, and TCRdb's table has in-frame clones only and misses some. Here the sample spans 300,000 or so clones, roughly 8% being singletons. Sequencing was performed on central memory CD4+ T cells from blood. The receptors derive from a woman under 30 in good health.

Ten or more counts support this clone. V usage is TRBV15 and J usage is TRBJ2-5; D uncertain. This CDR3 has 13 residues. V gave up 0 bases and J gave up 1 base, with 3 bases separating them. Germline CDR1 reads LNHNV; CDR2 reads YYDKDF (reference sequence). CDR3 bases: TGTGCCACCAGCAGAGAGTTCCAAGAGACCCAGTACTTC. Its protein product is CATSREFQETQYF.

In this sample, this clone turned up a few times. The CDR3, as DNA: TGTGCCAGCAGCGTAGGGGTAGGTTCGAACACTGAAGCTTTCTTT. Translation: CASSVGVGSNTEAFF. The chain recombines TRBV9 with TRBJ1-1; D unresolved. Between the trimmed V and J ends, which lost 0 bases and 1 base, there was a span of 10 bases. Germline lookup yields CDR1 SGDLS and CDR2 YYNGEE. CDR3 length: 15 residues.

This clone was observed a few times. The rearrangement uses TRBV28 and TRBJ2-7; 9 bases are shared with TRBD1. There are 15 residues in the CDR3. J was trimmed by 2 bases and V by 6 bases; bases with no gene match: 8. Germline CDR1 reads MDHEN; CDR2 reads SYDVKM. CDR3 DNA sequence: TGTGCCAGCAGGGACAGGGGTTCGAGAACCTACGAGCAGTACTTC. This encodes CASRDRGSRTYEQYF.

This clone was seen only a few times. The V gene is TRBV6-6, the J gene TRBJ1-2; D might be TRBD1 (6 bases). The CDR3 spans 13 residues. Germline V gene sequence: CDR1 MNHNY, CDR2 SVGAGI (reference sequence). The V gene lost 4 bases and the J gene lost 4 bases, with 10 bases spanning the gap. CDR3 in amino acids: CASSLRGGYGYTF. In DNA form, the CDR3 reads TGTGCCAGCAGTTTGCGAGGGGGCTATGGCTACACCTTC.

This clone was seen more than once but under ten times. The chain has TRBV7-2 and TRBJ2-7; D gene uncertain. Germline CDR1 SGHTA, CDR2 FQGNSA. This CDR3 is 12 amino acids long. Trimming left V 1 base short and J 5 bases short, with 6 bases between. The CDR3 region has the DNA TGTGCCAGCAGCTTAGTAGGTGACGAGCAGTACTTC. Translated: CASSLVGDEQYF.

This clone has only a few counts. The chain links TRBV19 to TRBJ2-3; a weak D match, TRBD2 (7 bases). V lost 5 bases and J 2 bases, leaving 17 bases between the germline ends. The CDR3 length is 16 residues. Germline-derived CDR1 and CDR2 are LNHDA and SQIVND (reference sequence). CDR3 protein: CASSPRRGGFTDTQYF. CDR3 nucleotides: TGTGCCAGTAGTCCGAGAAGGGGGGGCTTCACAGATACGCAGTATTTT. The full variable domain, completed using reference TRBV19 and TRBJ2-3, is DGGITQSPKYLFRKEGQNVTLSCEQNLNHDAMYWYRQDPGQGLRLIYYSQIVNDFQKGDIAEGYSVSREKKESFPLTVTSAQKNPTAFYLCASSPRRGGFTDTQYFGPGTRLTVL.

In its sample, this clone was seen a few times. The chain is built from TRBV29-1 and TRBJ1-2; 7 nucleotides align to TRBD1. The CDR3 contains 13 residues. The V and J ends lost 4 bases and 8 bases, in that order; junction bases with no gene match: 10. The V gene's germline CDR1 is SQVTM and CDR2 ANQGSEA. CDR3 residues: CSVVRGTAGGYTF. Written as DNA, the CDR3 is TGCAGCGTTGTTAGGGGGACAGCGGGAGGCTACACCTTC.

The chain is built from TRBV20-1 and TRBJ1-2; D unresolved. Trimming pared 6 bases from V and 3 bases from J, leaving 8 bases between. This CDR3 comprises 11 residues. Germline V gene data show CDR1 as DFQATT and CDR2 as SNEGSKA (reference sequence). The CDR3 loop is CSAQKDYGYTF. In DNA, the CDR3 is TGCAGTGCGCAGAAGGACTATGGCTACACCTTC.

The chain links TRBV28 to TRBJ2-7; D is unclear. The CDR3 totals 12 residues. V gave up 5 bases and J gave up 3 bases, with 8 bases separating them. Germline lookup yields CDR1 MDHEN and CDR2 SYDVKM. This CDR3 reads CASSQTYYEQYF. The CDR3 bases are TGTGCCAGCAGTCAGACATACTACGAGCAGTACTTC.

In its sample, this clone was seen a few times. V and J are TRBV27 and TRBJ1-5; D uncertain. This CDR3 is built from 15 residues. Germline V gene data show CDR1 as MNHEY and CDR2 as SMNVEV (reference sequence). V dropped 4 bases and J dropped 0 bases, with 10 bases sitting between them. The CDR3 nucleotides are TGTGCCAGCAGTTATCAGAAGAATAGCAATCAGCCCCAGCATTTT. This gives the protein CASSYQKNSNQPQHF.

In regard to this clone: The same CDR3 is also encoded by other DNA sequences in this sample. The chain uses TRBV5-6 and TRBJ1-2; no definite D call. The length of the CDR3 is 12 residues. Germline V lookup: CDR1 SGHDT, CDR2 YYEEEE. The V gene lost 2 bases and the J gene lost 4 bases, with 6 bases spanning the gap. CDR3 protein: CASSLRGYGYTF. As DNA, the CDR3 is TGTGCCAGCAGCTTACGTGGCTATGGCTACACCTTC.

This clone showed up just a few times. J is TRBJ1-5 and V is TRBV25-1; 7 bases match TRBD1. Germline V gives CDR1 MGHDK, CDR2 SYGVNS. The V and J ends lost 4 bases and 2 bases, in that order; junction bases with no gene match: 8. The CDR3 totals 16 residues. The CDR3 here is CASSVSGGRGNQPQHF. CDR3 DNA sequence: TGTGCCAGCAGTGTTTCAGGGGGTAGGGGCAATCAGCCCCAGCATTTT. The complete variable domain, with remaining parts taken from reference TRBV25-1 and TRBJ1-5, reads EADIYQTPRYLVIGTGKKITLECSQTMGHDKMYWYQQDPGMELHLIHYSYGVNSTEKGDLSSESTVSRIRTEHFPLTLESARPSHTSQYLCASSVSGGRGNQPQHFGDGTRLSIL.

This clone came up many times. Other DNA sequences in this specimen translate into the identical CDR3. J is TRBJ2-7 and V is TRBV28, with unresolved D. The length of the CDR3 is 14 residues. Trimming removed 1 base at V and 4 bases at J, with 11 bases between. Per germline, CDR1 MDHEN and CDR2 SYDVKM. This CDR3 reads CASSLSGVRYEQYF. CDR3 DNA: TGTGCCAGCAGTTTATCTGGGGTTCGGTACGAGCAGTACTTC.